This record covers a single TCR beta chain. V lost 7 bases and J 7 bases, leaving 14 bases between the germline ends. The CDR3 loop spans 14 amino acids. Germline CDR1 SNHLY, CDR2 FYNNEI. Measured with immunoSEQ multiplex PCR; TCRdb has only the in-frame clones, and not every one. The table records just over 2,000,000 clones, 85% to 95% of them present only once. These data originate in a study of shared clonotypes between healthy human individuals. This rearrangement joins TRBV2 to TRBJ1-6; D is possibly TRBD1 (5 bases). The sequenced material came from naive CD4+ T cells sorted from blood. Subset meaning: CD45RA+ positively selected. The receptor was isolated from a man between 18 and 35 years old in good health. For the CDR3, the DNA is TGTGCCAGCAATTCGGTCAGGGACAATTCACCCCTCCACTTT. Residues: CASNSVRDNSPLHF.